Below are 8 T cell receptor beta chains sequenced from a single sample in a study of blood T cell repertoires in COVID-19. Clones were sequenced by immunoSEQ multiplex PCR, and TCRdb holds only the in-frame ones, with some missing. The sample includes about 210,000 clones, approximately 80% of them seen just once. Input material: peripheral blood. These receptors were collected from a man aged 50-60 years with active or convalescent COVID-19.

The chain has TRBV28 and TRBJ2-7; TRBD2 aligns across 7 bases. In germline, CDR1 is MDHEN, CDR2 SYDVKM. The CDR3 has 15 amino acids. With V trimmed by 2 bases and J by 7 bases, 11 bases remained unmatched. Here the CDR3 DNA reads TGTGCCAGCAGTTTAGGGGGGGAGGGCCCAAGGGAGCAGTACTTC. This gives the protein CASSLGGEGPREQYF.

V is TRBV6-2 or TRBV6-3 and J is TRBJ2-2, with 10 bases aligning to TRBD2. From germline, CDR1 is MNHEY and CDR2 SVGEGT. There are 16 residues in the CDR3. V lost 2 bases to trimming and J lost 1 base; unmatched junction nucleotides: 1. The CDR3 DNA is TGTGCCAGCAGTTACCCTAGCGGGAGGAACACCGGGGAGCTGTTTTTT. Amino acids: CASSYPSGRNTGELFF.

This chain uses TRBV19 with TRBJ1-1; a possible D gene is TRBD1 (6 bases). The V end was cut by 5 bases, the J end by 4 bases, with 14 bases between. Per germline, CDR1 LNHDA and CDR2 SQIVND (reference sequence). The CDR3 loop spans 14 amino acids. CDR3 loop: CASSGQSRGTEAFF. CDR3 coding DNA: TGTGCCAGTAGTGGACAGTCCAGAGGCACTGAAGCTTTCTTT. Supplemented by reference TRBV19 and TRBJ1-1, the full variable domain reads DGGITQSPKYLFRKEGQNVTLSCEQNLNHDAMYWYRQDPGQGLRLIYYSQIVNDFQKGDIAEGYSVSREKKESFPLTVTSAQKNPTAFYLCASSGQSRGTEAFFGQGTRLTVV.

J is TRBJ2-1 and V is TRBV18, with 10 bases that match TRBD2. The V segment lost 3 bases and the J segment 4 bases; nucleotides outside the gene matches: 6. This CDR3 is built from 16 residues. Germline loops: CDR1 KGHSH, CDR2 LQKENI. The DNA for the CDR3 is TGTGCCAGCTCACCGCTAGCGGGAGAAAGGTACAATGAGCAGTTCTTC. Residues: CASSPLAGERYNEQFF.

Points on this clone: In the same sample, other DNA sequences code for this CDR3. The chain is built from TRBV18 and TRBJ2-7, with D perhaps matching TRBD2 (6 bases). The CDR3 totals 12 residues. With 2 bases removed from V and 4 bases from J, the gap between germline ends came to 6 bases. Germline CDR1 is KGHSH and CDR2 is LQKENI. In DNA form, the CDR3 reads TGTGCCAGCTCACCAGGGGGGTACGAGCAGTACTTC. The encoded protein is CASSPGGYEQYF. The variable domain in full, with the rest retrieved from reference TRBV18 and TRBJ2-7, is NAGVMQNPRHLVRRRGQEARLRCSPMKGHSHVYWYRQLPEEGLKFMVYLQKENIIDESGMPKERFSAEFPKEGPSILRIQQVVRGDSAAYFCASSPGGYEQYFGPGTRLTVT.

CDR3 sequence (DNA): TGTGCCAGCAGACAAGCGACGCGGGACAGCAACAATGAGCAGTTCTTC. Encoded protein: CASRQATRDSNNEQFF. This chain links TRBV28 with TRBJ2-1; possible D gene TRBD1, 7 bases. Germline CDR1 reads MDHEN; CDR2 reads SYDVKM. This CDR3 has 16 residues. V was trimmed by 6 bases and J by 5 bases, leaving 20 bases between them.

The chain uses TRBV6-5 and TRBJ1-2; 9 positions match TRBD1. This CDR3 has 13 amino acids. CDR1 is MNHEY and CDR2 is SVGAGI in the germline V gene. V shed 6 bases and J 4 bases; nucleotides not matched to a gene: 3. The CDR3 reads CASRGDRVYGYTF. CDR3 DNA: TGTGCCAGCAGGGGGGACAGGGTCTATGGCTACACCTTC.

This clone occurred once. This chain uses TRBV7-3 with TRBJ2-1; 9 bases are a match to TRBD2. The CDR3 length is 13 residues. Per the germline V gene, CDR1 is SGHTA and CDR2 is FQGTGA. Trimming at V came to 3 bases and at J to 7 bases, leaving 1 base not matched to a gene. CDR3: CASSFLAGNEQFF. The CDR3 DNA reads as TGTGCCAGCAGCTTCCTAGCGGGGAATGAGCAGTTCTTC. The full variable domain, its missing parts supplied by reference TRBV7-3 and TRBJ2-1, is GAGVSQTPSNKVTEKGKYVELRCDPISGHTALYWYRQSLGQGPEFLIYFQGTGAADDSGLPNDRFFAVRPEGSVSTLKIQRTERGDSAVYLCASSFLAGNEQFFGPGTRLTVL.